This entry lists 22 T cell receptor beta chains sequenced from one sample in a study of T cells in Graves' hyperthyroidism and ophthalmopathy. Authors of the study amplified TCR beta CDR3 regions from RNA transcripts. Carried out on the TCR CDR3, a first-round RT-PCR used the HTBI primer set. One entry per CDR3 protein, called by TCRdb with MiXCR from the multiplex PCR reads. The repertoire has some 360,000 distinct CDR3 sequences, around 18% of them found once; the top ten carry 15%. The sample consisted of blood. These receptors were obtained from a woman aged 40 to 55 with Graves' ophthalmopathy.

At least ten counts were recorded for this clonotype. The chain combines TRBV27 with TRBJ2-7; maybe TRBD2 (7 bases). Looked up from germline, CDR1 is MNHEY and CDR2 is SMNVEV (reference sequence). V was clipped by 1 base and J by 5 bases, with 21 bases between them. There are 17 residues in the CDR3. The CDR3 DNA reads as TGTGCCAGCAGTTTATATCGGGGGGCTAGCTCACTGAACGAGCAGTACTTC. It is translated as CASSLYRGASSLNEQYF.

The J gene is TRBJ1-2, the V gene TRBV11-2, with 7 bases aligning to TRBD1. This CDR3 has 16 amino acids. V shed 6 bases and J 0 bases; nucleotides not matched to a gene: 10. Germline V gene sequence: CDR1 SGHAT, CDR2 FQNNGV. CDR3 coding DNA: TGTGCCAGCAGTCCTGACGGGACAGCACCTAACTATGGCTACACCTTC. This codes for CASSPDGTAPNYGYTF.

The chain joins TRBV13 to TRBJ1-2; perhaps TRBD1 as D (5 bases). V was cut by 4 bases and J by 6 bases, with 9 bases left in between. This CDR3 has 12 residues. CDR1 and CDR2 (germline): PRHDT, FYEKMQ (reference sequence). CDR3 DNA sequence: TGTGCCAGCAGCTCCCGGGACCATGGCTACACCTTC. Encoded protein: CASSSRDHGYTF.

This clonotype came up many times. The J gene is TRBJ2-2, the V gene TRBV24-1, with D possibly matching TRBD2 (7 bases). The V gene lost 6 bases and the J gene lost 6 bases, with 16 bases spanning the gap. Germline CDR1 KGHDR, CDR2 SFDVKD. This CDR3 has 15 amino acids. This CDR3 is CATSRGGGFAGELFF. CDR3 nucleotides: TGTGCCACCAGTCGAGGGGGAGGGTTCGCCGGGGAGCTGTTTTTT.

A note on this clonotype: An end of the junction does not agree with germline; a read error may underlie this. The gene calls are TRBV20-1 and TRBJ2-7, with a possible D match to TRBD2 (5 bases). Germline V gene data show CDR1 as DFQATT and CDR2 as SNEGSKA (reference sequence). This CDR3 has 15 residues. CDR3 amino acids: CSAEFSVSWSYEQSF. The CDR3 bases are TGCAGTGCAGAGTTTAGCGTGAGTTGGTCCTACGAGCAGTCCTTC.

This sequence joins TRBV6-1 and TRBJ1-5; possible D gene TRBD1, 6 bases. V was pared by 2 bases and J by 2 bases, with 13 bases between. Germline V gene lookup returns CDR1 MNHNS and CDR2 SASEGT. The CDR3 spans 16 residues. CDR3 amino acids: CASSEYVTGRNQPQHF. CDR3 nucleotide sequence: TGTGCCAGCAGTGAATACGTGACAGGACGCAATCAGCCCCAGCATTTT.

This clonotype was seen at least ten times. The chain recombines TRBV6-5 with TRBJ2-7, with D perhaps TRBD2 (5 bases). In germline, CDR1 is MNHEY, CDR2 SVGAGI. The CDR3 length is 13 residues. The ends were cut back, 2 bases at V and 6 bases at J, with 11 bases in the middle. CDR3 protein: CASSYASPGEQYF. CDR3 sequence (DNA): TGTGCCAGCAGTTACGCTAGCCCTGGCGAGCAGTACTTC.

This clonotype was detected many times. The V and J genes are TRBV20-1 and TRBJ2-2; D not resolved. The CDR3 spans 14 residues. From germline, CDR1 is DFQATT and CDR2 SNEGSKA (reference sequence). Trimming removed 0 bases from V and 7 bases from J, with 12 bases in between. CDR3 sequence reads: CSARDDLSGGELFF. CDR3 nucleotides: TGCAGTGCTAGAGATGACCTTTCGGGCGGGGAGCTGTTTTTT.

CDR3 bases: TGTGCCAGCAGTCCAACCGACGGCCGGGGGCCGAACACTGAAGCTTTCTTT. It codes for CASSPTDGRGPNTEAFF. This chain links TRBV28 with TRBJ1-1, with D possibly matching TRBD1 (6 bases). Trimming removed 5 bases at V and 1 base at J, with 20 bases between. CDR3 length: 17 residues. The germline V gene encodes CDR1 MDHEN and CDR2 SYDVKM.

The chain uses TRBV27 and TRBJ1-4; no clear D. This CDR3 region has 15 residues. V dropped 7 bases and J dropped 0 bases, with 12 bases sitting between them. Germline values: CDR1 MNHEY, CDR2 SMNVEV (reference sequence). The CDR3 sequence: CASKGQASTNEKLFF. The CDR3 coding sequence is TGTGCCAGCAAAGGGCAGGCCTCAACTAATGAAAAACTGTTTTTT. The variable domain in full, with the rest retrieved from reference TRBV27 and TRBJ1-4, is EAQVTQNPRYLITVTGKKLTVTCSQNMNHEYMSWYRQDPGLGLRQIYYSMNVEVTDKGDVPEGYKVSRKEKRNFPLILESPSPNQTSLYFCASKGQASTNEKLFFGSGTQLSVL.

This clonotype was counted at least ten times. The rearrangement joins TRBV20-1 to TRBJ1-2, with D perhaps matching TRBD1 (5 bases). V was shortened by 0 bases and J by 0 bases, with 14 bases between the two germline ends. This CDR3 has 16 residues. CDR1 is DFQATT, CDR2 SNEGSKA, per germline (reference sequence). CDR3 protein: CSARDRGRTTNYGYTF. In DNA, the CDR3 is TGCAGTGCTAGAGATCGCGGCAGGACAACTAACTATGGCTACACCTTC.

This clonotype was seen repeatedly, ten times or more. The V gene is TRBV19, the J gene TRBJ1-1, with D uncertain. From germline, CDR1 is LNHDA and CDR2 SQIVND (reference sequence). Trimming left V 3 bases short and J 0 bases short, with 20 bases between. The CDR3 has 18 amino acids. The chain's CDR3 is CASSMGIVRRAMNTEAFF. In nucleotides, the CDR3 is TGTGCCAGTAGTATGGGGATAGTTAGGCGTGCGATGAACACTGAAGCTTTCTTT.

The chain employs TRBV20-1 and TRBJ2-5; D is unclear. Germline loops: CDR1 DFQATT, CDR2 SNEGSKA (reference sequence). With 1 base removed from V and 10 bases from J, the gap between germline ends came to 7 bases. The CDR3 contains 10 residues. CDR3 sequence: CSARGYIQYF. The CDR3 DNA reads TGCAGTGCTAGAGGCTATATCCAGTACTTC.

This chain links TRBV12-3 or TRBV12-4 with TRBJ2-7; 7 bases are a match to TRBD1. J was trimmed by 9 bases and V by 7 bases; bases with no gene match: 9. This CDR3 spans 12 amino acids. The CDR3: CASTPGGLRQYF. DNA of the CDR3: TGTGCCAGCACCCCAGGGGGATTGAGGCAGTACTTC.

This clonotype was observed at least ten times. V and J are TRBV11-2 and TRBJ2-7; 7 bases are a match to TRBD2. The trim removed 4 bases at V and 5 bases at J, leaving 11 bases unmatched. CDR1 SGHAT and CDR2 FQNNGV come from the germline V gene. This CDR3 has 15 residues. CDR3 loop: CASSSQPTSFHEQYF. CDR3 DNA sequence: TGTGCCAGCAGCTCTCAGCCGACTAGCTTCCACGAGCAGTACTTC. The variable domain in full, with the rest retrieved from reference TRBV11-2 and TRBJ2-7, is EAGVAQSPRYKIIEKRQSVAFWCNPISGHATLYWYQQILGQGPKLLIQFQNNGVVDDSQLPKDRFSAERLKGVDSTLKIQPAKLEDSAVYLCASSSQPTSFHEQYFGPGTRLTVT.

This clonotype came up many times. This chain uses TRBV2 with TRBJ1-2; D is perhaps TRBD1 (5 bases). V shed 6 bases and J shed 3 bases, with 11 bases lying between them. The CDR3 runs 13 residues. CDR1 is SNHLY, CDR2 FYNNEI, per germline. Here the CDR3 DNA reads TGTGCCAGCAGGGGACCGCCCGACTATGGCTACACCTTC. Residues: CASRGPPDYGYTF.

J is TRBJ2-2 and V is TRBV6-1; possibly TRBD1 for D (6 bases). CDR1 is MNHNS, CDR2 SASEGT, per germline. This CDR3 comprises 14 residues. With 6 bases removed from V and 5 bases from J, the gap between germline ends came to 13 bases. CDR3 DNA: TGTGCCAGCAGCCGGTGGGGGCGGACCGGGGAGCTGTTTTTT. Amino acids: CASSRWGRTGELFF.

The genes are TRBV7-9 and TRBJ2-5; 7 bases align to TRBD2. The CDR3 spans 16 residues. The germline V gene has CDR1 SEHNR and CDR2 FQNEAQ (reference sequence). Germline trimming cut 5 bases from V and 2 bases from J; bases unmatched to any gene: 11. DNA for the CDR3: TGTGCCAGCAGCCCTTTCGGGACTATGCAACAAGAGACCCAGTACTTC. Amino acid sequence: CASSPFGTMQQETQYF.

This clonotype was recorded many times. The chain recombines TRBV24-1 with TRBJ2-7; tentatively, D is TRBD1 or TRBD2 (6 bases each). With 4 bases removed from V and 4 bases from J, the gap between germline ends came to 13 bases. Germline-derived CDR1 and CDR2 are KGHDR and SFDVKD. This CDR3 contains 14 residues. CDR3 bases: TGTGCCACCAGTGAAGGGGGGAGTCGTTACGAGCAGTACTTC. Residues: CATSEGGSRYEQYF.

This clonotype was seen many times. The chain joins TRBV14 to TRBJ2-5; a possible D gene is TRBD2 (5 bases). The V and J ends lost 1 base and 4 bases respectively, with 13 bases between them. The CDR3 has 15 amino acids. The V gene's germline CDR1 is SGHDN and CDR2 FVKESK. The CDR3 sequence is CASSQGNSLAETQYF. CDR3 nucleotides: TGTGCCAGCAGCCAAGGAAACAGCCTAGCAGAGACCCAGTACTTC.

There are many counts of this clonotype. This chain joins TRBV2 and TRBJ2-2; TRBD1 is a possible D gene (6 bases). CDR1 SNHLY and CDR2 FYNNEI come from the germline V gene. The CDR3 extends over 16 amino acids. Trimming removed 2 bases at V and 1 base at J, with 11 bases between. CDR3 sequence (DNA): TGTGCCAGCAGTGAAAACAGGGACGGGAACACCGGGGAGCTGTTTTTT. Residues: CASSENRDGNTGELFF.

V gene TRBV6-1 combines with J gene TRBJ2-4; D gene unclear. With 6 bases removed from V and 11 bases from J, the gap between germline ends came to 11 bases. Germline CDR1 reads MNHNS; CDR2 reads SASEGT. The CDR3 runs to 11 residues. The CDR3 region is CASRGVGLQYF. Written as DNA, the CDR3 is TGTGCCAGCAGAGGAGTAGGCCTTCAGTACTTC.